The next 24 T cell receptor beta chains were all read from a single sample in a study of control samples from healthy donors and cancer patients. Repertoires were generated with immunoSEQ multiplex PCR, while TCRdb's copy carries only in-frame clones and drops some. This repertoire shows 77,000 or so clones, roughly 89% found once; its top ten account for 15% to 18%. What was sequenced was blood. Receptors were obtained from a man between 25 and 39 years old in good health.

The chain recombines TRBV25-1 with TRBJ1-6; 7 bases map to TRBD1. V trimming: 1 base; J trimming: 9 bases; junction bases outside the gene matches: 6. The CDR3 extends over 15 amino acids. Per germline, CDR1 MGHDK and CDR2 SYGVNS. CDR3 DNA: TGTGCCAGCAGTGAATTGGAGGGGGCGGTTTCACCCCTCCACTTT. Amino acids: CASSELEGAVSPLHF.

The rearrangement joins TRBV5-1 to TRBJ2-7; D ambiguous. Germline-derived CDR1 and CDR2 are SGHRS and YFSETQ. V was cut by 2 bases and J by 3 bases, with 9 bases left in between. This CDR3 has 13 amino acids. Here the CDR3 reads CASSFAPNYEQYF. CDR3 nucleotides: TGCGCCAGCAGCTTTGCACCGAACTACGAGCAGTACTTC.

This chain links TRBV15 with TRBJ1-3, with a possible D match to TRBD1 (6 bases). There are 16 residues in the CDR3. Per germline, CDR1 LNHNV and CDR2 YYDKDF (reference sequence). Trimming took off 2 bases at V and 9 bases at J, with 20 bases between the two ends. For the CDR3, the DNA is TGTGCCACCAGCAGACCGACAGGAGGGCCTGGGCCCACCATATATTTT. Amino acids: CATSRPTGGPGPTIYF.

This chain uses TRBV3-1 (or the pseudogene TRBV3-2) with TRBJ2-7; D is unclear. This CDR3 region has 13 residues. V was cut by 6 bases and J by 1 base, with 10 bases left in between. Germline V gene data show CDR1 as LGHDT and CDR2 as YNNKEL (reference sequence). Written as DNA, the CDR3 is TGTGCCAGCAGAAACTCAAAATCCTACGAGCAGTACTTC. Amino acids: CASRNSKSYEQYF.

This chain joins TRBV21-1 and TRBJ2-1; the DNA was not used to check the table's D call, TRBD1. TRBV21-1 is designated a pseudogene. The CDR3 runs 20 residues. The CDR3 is CASRKPRDRGRGLVYNEQFF. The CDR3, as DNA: TGTGCCAGCAGGAAACCCCGGGACAGGGGTCGGGGACTAGTCTACAATGAGCAGTTCTTC.

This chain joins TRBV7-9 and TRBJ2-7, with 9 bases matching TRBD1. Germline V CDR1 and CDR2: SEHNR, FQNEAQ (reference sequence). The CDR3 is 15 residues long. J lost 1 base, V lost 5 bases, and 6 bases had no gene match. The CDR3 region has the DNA TGTGCCAGCAGCCATTACGGGACAGGGTCCTACGAGCAGTACTTC. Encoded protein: CASSHYGTGSYEQYF.

The CDR3 is CASSLTSGGAYEQYF. The CDR3 DNA reads as TGTGCCAGCAGCTTAACTAGCGGGGGGGCCTACGAGCAGTACTTC. The rearrangement joins TRBV7-2 to TRBJ2-7; 13 positions match TRBD2. Looked up from germline, CDR1 is SGHTA and CDR2 is FQGNSA. The V segment lost 2 bases and the J segment 2 bases; nucleotides outside the gene matches: 0. The CDR3 contains 15 residues.

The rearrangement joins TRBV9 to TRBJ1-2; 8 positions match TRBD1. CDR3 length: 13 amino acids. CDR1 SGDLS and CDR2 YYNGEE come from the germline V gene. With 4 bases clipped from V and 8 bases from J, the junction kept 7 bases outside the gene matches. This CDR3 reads CASSQDRADGYTF. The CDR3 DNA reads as TGTGCCAGCAGCCAGGACAGGGCAGACGGCTACACCTTC. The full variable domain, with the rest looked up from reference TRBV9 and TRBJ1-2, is DSGVTQTPKHLITATGQRVTLRCSPRSGDLSVYWYQQSLDQGLQFLIQYYNGEERAKGNILERFSAQQFPDLHSELNLSSLELGDSALYFCASSQDRADGYTFGSGTRLTVV.

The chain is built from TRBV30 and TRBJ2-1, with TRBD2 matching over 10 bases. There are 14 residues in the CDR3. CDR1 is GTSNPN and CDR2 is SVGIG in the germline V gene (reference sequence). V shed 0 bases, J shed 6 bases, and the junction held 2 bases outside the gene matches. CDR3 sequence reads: CAWSVLAGLNEQFF. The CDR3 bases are TGTGCCTGGAGTGTACTAGCGGGACTCAATGAGCAGTTCTTC.

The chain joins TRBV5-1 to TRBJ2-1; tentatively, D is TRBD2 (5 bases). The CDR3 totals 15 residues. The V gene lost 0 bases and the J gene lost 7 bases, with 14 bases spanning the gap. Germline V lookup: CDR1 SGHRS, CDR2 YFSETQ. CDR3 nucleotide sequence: TGCGCCAGCAGCTTGGGTGGGAGCTTGGGGAATGAGCAGTTCTTC. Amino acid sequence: CASSLGGSLGNEQFF.

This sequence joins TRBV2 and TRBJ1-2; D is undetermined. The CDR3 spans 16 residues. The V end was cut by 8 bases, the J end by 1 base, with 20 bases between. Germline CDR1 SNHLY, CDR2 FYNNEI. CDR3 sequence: CASRQEGPGVNYGYTF. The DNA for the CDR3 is TGTGCCAGCCGCCAAGAAGGCCCCGGGGTTAACTATGGCTACACCTTC.

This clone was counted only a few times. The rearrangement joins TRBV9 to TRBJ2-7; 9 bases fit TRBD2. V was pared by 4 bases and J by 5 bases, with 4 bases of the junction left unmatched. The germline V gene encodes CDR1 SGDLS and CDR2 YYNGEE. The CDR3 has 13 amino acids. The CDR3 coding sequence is TGTGCCAGCAGCAGCGGGGGGTTCAACGAGCAGTACTTC. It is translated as CASSSGGFNEQYF.

The CDR3 loop is CASNPKTGRETQYF. DNA of the CDR3: TGTGCCAGCAACCCTAAAACGGGTAGAGAGACCCAGTACTTC. The V call is TRBV27, the J call TRBJ2-5; D gene unclear. This CDR3 has 14 amino acids. Germline CDR1 and CDR2: MNHEY and SMNVEV (reference sequence). The V end was cut by 7 bases, the J end by 4 bases, with 16 bases between.

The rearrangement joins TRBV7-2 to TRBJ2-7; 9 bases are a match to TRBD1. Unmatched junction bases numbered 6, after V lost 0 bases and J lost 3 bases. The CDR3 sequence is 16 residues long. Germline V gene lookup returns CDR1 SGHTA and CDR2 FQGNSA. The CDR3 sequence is CASSLASGTGFYEQYF. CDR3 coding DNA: TGTGCCAGCAGCTTAGCCTCCGGGACAGGGTTCTACGAGCAGTACTTC. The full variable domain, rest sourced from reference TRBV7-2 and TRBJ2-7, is GAGVSQSPSNKVTEKGKDVELRCDPISGHTALYWYRQSLGQGLEFLIYFQGNSAPDKSGLPSDRFSAERTGGSVSTLTIQRTQQEDSAVYLCASSLASGTGFYEQYFGPGTRLTVT.

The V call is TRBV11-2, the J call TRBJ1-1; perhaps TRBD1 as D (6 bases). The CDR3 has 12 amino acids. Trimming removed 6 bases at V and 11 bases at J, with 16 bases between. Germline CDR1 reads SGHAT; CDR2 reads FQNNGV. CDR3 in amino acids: CASSTTGTLAFF. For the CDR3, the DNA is TGTGCCAGCAGTACGACCGGGACATTGGCTTTCTTT.

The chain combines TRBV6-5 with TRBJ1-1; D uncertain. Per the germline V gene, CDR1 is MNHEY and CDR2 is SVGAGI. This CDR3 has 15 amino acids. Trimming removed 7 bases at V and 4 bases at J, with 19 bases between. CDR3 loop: CASISATLGSTEAFF. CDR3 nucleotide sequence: TGTGCCAGCATCAGCGCGACCCTGGGCAGCACTGAAGCTTTCTTT.

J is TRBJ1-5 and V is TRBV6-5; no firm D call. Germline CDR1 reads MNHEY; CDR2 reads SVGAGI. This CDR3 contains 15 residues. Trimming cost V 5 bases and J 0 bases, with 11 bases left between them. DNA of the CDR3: TGTGCCAGCAGTCCGGCGGGTTATAGCAATCAGCCCCAGCATTTT. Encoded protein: CASSPAGYSNQPQHF.

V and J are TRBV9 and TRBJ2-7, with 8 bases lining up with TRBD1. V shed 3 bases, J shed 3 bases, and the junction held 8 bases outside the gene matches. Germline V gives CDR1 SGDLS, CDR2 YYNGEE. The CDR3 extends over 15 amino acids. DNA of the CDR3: TGTGCCAGCAGCGCAGGGACAGGAGCGTACTACGAGCAGTACTTC. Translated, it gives CASSAGTGAYYEQYF.

CDR3 coding DNA: TGTGCCAGCAGCGTAGACCCGGGGGGCACAGATACGCAGTATTTT. Encoded protein: CASSVDPGGTDTQYF. J is TRBJ2-3 and V is TRBV9, with D tentatively TRBD2 (6 bases). CDR1 is SGDLS, CDR2 YYNGEE, per germline. Trimming removed 0 bases from V and 1 base from J, with 9 bases in between. This CDR3 is 15 amino acids long.

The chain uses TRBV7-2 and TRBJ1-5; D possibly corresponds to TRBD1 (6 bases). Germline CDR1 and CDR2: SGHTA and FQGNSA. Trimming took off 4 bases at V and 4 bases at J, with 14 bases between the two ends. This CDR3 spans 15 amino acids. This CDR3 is CASSSAGTNNQPQHF. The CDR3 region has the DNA TGTGCCAGCAGCTCAGCCGGGACAAATAATCAGCCCCAGCATTTT.

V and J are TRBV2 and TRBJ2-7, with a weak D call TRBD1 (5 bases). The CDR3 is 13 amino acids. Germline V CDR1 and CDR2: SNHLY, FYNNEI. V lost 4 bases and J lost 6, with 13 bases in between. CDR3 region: CASSVRRDGEQYF. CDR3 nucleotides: TGTGCCAGCAGTGTCCGCAGGGATGGCGAGCAGTACTTC. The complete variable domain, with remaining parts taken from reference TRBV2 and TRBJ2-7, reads EPEVTQTPSHQVTQMGQEVILRCVPISNHLYFYWYRQILGQKVEFLVSFYNNEISEKSEIFDDQFSVERPDGSNFTLKIRSTKLEDSAMYFCASSVRRDGEQYFGPGTRLTVT.

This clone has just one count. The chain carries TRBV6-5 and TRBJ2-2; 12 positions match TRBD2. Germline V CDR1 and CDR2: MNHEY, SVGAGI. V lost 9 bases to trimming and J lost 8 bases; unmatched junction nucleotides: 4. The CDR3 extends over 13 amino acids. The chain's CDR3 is CARGLAGLGELFF. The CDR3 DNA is TGTGCCAGAGGACTAGCGGGGTTGGGGGAGCTGTTTTTT.

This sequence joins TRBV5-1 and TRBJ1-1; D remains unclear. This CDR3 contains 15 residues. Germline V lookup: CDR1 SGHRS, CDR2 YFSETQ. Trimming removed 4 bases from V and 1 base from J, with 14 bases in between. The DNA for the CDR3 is TGCGCCAGCAGCCTGGAGTCGGGGAGGAACACTGAAGCTTTCTTT. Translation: CASSLESGRNTEAFF.

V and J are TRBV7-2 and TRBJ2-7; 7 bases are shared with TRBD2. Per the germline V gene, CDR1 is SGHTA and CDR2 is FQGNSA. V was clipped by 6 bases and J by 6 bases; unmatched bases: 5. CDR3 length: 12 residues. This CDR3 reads CASSAGVGEQYF. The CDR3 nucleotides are TGTGCCAGCAGTGCGGGGGTAGGCGAGCAGTACTTC.